This T cell receptor (beta chain) was sequenced during a study of post-analysis software for immune sequencing data. Study findings and constraints: Controls' normalized Chao1 diversity significantly exceeded that of multiple sclerosis patients. F measure showed strong co-clustering of same-batch samples. The five TRBV segments detected at higher frequency in patients than in controls included TRBV5-6, TRBV5-1 and TRBV20-1.

As regards this clonotype: Its antigen is unknown.

Each TCR beta cDNA library carried unique molecular identifiers. Input populations of 1 to 10 million T cells gave rise to approximately 500,000 cDNA molecules. Via MiXCR, TCRdb re-called the PCR reads, giving one row per CDR3 protein. The table lists hundreds of thousands of distinct CDR3 sequences, less than 35% of them singletons, with more than 0.45% in the top ten. V dropped 1 base and J dropped 7 bases, with 14 bases sitting between them. This CDR3 is built from 15 residues. Germline V gene lookup returns CDR1 LNHNV and CDR2 YYDKDF (reference sequence). This TCR came from a girl aged 5-17 years with multiple sclerosis. The sample comprised blood. The J gene is TRBJ2-1, the V gene TRBV15; the D gene is possibly TRBD2 (6 bases). CDR3 residues: CATSRGRGRLNEQFF. The DNA of the CDR3 is TGTGCCACCAGCAGAGGTCGAGGGAGGTTGAATGAGCAGTTCTTC.